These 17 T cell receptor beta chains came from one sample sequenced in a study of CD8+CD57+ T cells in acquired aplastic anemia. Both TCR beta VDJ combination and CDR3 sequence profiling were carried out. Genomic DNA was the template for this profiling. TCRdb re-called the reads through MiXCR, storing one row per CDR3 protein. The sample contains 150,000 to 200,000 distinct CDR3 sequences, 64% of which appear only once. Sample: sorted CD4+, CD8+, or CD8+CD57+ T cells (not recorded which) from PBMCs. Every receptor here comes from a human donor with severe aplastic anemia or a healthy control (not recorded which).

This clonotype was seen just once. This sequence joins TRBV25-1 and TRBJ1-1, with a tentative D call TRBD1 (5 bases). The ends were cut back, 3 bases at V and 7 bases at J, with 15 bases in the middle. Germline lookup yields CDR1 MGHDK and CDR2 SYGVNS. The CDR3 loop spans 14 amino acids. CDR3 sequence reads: CASSDTTWGFEAFF. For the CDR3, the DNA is TGTGCCAGCAGTGACACTACTTGGGGGTTTGAAGCTTTCTTT.

CDR3 DNA: TGTGCCAGCAGCGTAGGTCAGGGGACTTCCTACAATGAGCAGTTCTTC. Its protein product is CASSVGQGTSYNEQFF. The V and J genes are TRBV9 and TRBJ2-1, with D perhaps TRBD1 or TRBD2 (6 bases each). V was trimmed by 0 bases and J by 1 base, leaving 11 bases between them. The CDR3 is 16 amino acids. The germline CDR1 and CDR2 sequences are SGDLS and YYNGEE.

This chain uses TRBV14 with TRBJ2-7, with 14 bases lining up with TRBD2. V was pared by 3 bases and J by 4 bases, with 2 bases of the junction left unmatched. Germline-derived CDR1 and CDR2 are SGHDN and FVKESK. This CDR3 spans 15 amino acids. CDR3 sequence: CASSQGLAGVYEQYF. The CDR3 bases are TGTGCCAGCAGCCAGGGACTAGCGGGAGTGTACGAGCAGTACTTC.

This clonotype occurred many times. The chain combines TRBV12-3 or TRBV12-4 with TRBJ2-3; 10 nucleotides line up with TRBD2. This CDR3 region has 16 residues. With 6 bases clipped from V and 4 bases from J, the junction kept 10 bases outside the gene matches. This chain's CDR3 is CASRTKAGGLPDTQYF. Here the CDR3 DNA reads TGTGCCAGCAGGACTAAAGCGGGGGGGCTCCCAGATACGCAGTATTTT.

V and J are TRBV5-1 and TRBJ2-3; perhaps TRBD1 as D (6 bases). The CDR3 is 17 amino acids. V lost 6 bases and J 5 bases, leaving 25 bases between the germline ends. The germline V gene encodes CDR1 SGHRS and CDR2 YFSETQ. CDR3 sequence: CASTYSPGQIEGDTQYF. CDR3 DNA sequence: TGCGCCAGCACCTACTCCCCAGGACAGATTGAAGGAGATACGCAGTATTTT.

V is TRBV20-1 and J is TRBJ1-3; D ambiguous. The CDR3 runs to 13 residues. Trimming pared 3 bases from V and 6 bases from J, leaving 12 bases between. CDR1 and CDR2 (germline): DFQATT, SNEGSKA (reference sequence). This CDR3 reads CSASGGAENTIYF. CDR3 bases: TGCAGTGCTAGTGGAGGAGCCGAAAACACCATATATTTT.

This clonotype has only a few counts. CDR3 nucleotides: TGCGCCAGGGTCCTGAAGATTGGTTCACCCCTCCACTTT. Its protein product is CARVLKIGSPLHF. The chain couples TRBV10-1 to TRBJ1-6, with unresolved D. Trimming took off 9 bases at V and 9 bases at J, with 15 bases between the two ends. This CDR3 is built from 13 residues. CDR1 is WNHNN, CDR2 SYGVQD, per germline (reference sequence).

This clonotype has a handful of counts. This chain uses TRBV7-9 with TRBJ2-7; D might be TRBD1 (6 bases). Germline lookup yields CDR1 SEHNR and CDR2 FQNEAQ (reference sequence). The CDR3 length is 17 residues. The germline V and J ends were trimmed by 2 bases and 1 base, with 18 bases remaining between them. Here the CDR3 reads CASSLQGQPSFSYEQYF. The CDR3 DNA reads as TGTGCCAGCAGCTTACAAGGACAGCCCTCCTTTTCCTACGAGCAGTACTTC.

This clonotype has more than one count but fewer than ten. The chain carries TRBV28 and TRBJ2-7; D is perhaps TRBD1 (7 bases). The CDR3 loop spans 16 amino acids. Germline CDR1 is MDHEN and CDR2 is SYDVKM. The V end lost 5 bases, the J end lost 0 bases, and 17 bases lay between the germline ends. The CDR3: CASSLQGGSYSYEQYF. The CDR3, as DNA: TGTGCCAGCAGTCTCCAGGGGGGCAGCTACTCCTACGAGCAGTACTTC.

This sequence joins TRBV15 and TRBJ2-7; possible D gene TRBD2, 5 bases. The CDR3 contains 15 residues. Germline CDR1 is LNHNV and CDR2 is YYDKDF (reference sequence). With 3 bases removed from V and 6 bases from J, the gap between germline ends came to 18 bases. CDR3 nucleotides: TGTGCCACCAGCAGTCCCACGGGGTCTGGGTTCGAGCAGTACTTC. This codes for CATSSPTGSGFEQYF. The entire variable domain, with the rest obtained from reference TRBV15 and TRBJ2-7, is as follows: DAMVIQNPRYQVTQFGKPVTLSCSQTLNHNVMYWYQQKSSQAPKLLFHYYDKDFNNEADTPDNFQSRRPNTSFCFLDIRSPGLGDTAMYLCATSSPTGSGFEQYFGPGTRLTVT.

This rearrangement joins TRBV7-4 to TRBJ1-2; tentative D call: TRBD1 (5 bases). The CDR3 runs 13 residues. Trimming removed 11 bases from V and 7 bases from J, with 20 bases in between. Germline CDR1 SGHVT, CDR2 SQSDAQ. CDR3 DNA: TGTGCCGGCACCCGTGGCAGGGATGGTGGCTACACCTTC. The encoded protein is CAGTRGRDGGYTF.

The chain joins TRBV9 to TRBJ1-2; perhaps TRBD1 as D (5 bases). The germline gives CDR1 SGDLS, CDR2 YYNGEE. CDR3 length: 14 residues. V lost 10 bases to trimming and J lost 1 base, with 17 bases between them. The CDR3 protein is CAVSPGTVNYGYTF. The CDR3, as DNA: TGTGCCGTCAGCCCCGGGACCGTTAACTATGGCTACACCTTC.

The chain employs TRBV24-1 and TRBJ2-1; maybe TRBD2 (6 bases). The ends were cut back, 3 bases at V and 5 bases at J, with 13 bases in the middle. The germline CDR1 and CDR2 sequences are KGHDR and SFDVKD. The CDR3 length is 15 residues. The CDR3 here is CATSDPGLTHNEQFF. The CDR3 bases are TGTGCCACCAGTGATCCGGGACTTACCCACAATGAGCAGTTCTTC.

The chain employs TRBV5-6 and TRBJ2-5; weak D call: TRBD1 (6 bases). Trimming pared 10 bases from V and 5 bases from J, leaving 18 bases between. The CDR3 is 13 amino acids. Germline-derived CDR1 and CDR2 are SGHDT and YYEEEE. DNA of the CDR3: TGTGCCGCCAAGGGGGTAGCGTCGGAGACCCAGTACTTC. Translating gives CAAKGVASETQYF.

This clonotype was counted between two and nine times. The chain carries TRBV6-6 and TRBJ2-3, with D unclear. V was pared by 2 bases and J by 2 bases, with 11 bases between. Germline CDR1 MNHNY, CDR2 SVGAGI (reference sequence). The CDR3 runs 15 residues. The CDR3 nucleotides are TGTGCCAGCAGTTACGGGGTAATGATCACAGATACGCAGTATTTT. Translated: CASSYGVMITDTQYF.

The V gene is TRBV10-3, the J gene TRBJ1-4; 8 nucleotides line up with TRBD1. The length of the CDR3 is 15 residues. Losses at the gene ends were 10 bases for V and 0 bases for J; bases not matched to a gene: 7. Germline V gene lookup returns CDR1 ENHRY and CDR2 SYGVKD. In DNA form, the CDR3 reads TGTGCCACCACAGGGGGAAGGTCAACTAATGAAAAACTGTTTTTT. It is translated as CATTGGRSTNEKLFF.

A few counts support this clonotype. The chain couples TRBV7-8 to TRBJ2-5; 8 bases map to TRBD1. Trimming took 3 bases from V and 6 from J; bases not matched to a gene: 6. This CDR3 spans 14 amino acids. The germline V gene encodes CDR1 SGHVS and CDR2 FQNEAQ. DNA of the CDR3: TGTGCCAGCAGCTTGGACAGGGTAGCGAAGACCCAGTACTTC. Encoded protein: CASSLDRVAKTQYF.